The entry that follows covers one TCR beta chain sequence. Its target is unknown. This sample stems from a study of cytomegalovirus exposure and HLA in healthy donors. General study findings and limits: For TCR beta chains, V- and J-gene trimming was later linked to a missense DCLRE1C variant.

In nominal health when sampled, donors likely had unrecorded immune exposures nonetheless. The primer mix had 60 Vbeta and 13 Jbeta primers. Produced via immunoSEQ multiplex PCR; TCRdb's table is partial and in-frame only. The repertoire holds under 250,000 clones, with 79% as singletons. The receptor comes from a man aged 50-60 years in good health and CMV-seronegative. Specimen: PBMCs.

CDR3 nucleotide sequence: TGTGCCAGCAGGGTGGGGTGGGCTAGCGGGGGGAATGAGCAGTTCTTC. Translating gives CASRVGWASGGNEQFF. V and J are TRBV5-6 and TRBJ2-1, with 11 bases aligning to TRBD2. Germline-derived CDR1 and CDR2 are SGHDT and YYEEEE. The CDR3 contains 16 residues. The V gene end was trimmed by 5 bases and the J gene end by 7 bases; junction bases not matched to a gene: 11.